This is a list of T cell receptor beta chains from one sample in a study of blood T cell repertoires in COVID-19. The protocol was immunoSEQ multiplex PCR, while the TCRdb copy is restricted to in-frame clones and leaves out a portion. This sample carries about 110,000 clones, 60% to 85% of them seen once, and the ten largest clones take about 2%. Sequenced material: peripheral blood. These receptors came from a woman aged 35 to 49 with acute or convalescent COVID-19. Both conserved end residues are part of each CDR3. Each record gives: V gene, CDR3 length, D gene, clone size, J gene, CDR3 DNA, CDR3 protein. A D gene is named only where the DNA matches it firmly. For some rows the clone size is stated as once, few or many, or as a class when expanded; others skip it.

TRBV5-5	15	NA	NA	TRBJ2-5	TGTGCCAGCAGCTTGAGCCCATTGGACCAAGAGACCCAGTACTTC	CASSLSPLDQETQYF
TRBV4-2	15	NA	few	TRBJ2-3	TGTGCCAGCAGCCCCACGGCGGGGAGCACAGATACGCAGTATTTT	CASSPTAGSTDTQYF
TRBV25-1	14	NA	NA	TRBJ2-1	TGTGCCAGCAGCAGGATGGATTCCTACAATGAGCAGTTCTTC	CASSRMDSYNEQFF
TRBV10-3	13	TRBD1	once	TRBJ2-5	TGTGCCATCAGATCGGGACAGCAAGAGACCCAGTACTTC	CAIRSGQQETQYF
TRBV29-1	13	TRBD1	NA	TRBJ2-5	TGCAGCGTTGCCACAGGGGGACAAGAGACCCAGTACTTC	CSVATGGQETQYF
TRBV30	14	NA	NA	TRBJ2-7	TGTGCCTGGAGTGTGAGTCAAACCTCCTACGAGCAGTACTTC	CAWSVSQTSYEQYF
TRBV7-2	14	NA	NA	TRBJ2-5	TGTGCCAGCAGCGGGTCAGGGATTGGTGAGACCCAGTACTTC	CASSGSGIGETQYF
TRBV7-2	13	NA	NA	TRBJ2-7	TGTGCCAGCGCGGTTAGGAGCTCCTACGAGCAGTACTTC	CASAVRSSYEQYF
TRBV6-2/TRBV6-3	15	TRBD2	NA	TRBJ2-2	TGTGCCAGCAGTTACGGGACTACCTTCACCGGGGAGCTGTTTTTT	CASSYGTTFTGELFF
TRBV30	14	TRBD1	NA	TRBJ1-2	TGTGCCTGGAGTGTCCCGGGACAGCCCTATGGCTACACCTTC	CAWSVPGQPYGYTF
TRBV12-5	15	NA	few	TRBJ2-4	TGTGCTAGTTCATGGGTGGTTCGGCGGGCAAACATTCAGTACTTC	CASSWVVRRANIQYF
TRBV19	14	NA	NA	TRBJ2-5	TGTGCCAGCGGAGTCGGCGGAGGACAAGAGACCCAGTACTTC	CASGVGGGQETQYF
TRBV5-1	15	NA	NA	TRBJ1-4	TGCGCCAGCAGCTCCACAGGGACAACTAATGAAAAACTGTTTTTT	CASSSTGTTNEKLFF
TRBV27	18	TRBD1	NA	TRBJ1-3	TGTGCCAGCAGCTTTGACAGGGGCCGCGCCTCCTCTGGAAACACCATATATTTT	CASSFDRGRASSGNTIYF
TRBV30	13	NA	NA	TRBJ1-3	TGTGCCTGGAACCCAGGAAACAGGGACACCATATATTTT	CAWNPGNRDTIYF
TRBV28	15	TRBD2	NA	TRBJ2-3	TGTGCCAGCAGTCCGATGGGAGGGAGCGCAGATACGCAGTATTTT	CASSPMGGSADTQYF
TRBV6-5	14	NA	NA	TRBJ1-6	TGTGCCAGCAGTTCCCAGGGTCGGAATTCACCCCTCCACTTT	CASSSQGRNSPLHF
TRBV24-1	15	TRBD1	NA	TRBJ2-5	TGTGCCACCAGTGACACGACAGGGCCTGGTTTGGCCCAGTACTTC	CATSDTTGPGLAQYF
TRBV6-6	14	NA	NA	TRBJ2-1	TGTGCCAGCAGATATGACAGTTCCTACAATGAGCAGTTCTTC	CASRYDSSYNEQFF
TRBV7-2	14	TRBD2	NA	TRBJ2-3	TGTGCCAGCACCCTAGCGGGGGGGCGGGATACGCAGTATTTT	CASTLAGGRDTQYF
TRBV10-2	15	TRBD1	NA	TRBJ2-5	TGCGCCAGCAGTGAGGTCAGGGGGCGGGAAGAGACCCAGTACTTC	CASSEVRGREETQYF
TRBV11-2	15	NA	many	TRBJ2-5	TGTGCCAGCGACTTAGGGACATTCACGGCAGAGACCCAGTACTTC	CASDLGTFTAETQYF
TRBV2	14	TRBD1	few	TRBJ1-2	TGTGCCAGCAGTTCTGGGACAGGGTCCTATGGCTACACCTTC	CASSSGTGSYGYTF
TRBV2	13	TRBD2	NA	TRBJ2-3	TGTGCCAGCAGTGCACTAGCGACAGATACGCAGTATTTT	CASSALATDTQYF
TRBV15	17	TRBD1	NA	TRBJ2-3	TGTGCCACCAGCAGAAGGCCGGGACAGTCTTTCATGAATACGCAGTATTTT	CATSRRPGQSFMNTQYF
TRBV29-1	13	NA	NA	TRBJ1-4	TGCAGCGTTTGCAGGGATATAGGAGAAAAACTGTTTTTT	CSVCRDIGEKLFF
TRBV2	14	TRBD1	NA	TRBJ1-2	TGTGCCAGCACAGTCCGGGACAGTCACTATGGCTACACCTTC	CASTVRDSHYGYTF
TRBV5-1	15	NA	once	TRBJ2-2	TGCGCCAGCAGCTTGGACGGGTGGAGCACCGGGGAGCTGTTTTTT	CASSLDGWSTGELFF
TRBV6-6	15	TRBD1	NA	TRBJ1-3	TGTGCCAGCAGAGAGGACAGGGGTTATGGAAACACCATATATTTT	CASREDRGYGNTIYF
TRBV5-1	14	NA	NA	TRBJ2-5	TGCGCCAGCAGCTGGGGCAGGGGTAAAGAGACCCAGTACTTC	CASSWGRGKETQYF
TRBV3-1/TRBV3-2	15	TRBD1	NA	TRBJ2-7	TGTGCCAGCAGCCAATCACAGGGGGTCTCCTACGAGCAGTACTTC	CASSQSQGVSYEQYF
TRBV19	14	TRBD2	few	TRBJ2-7	TGTGCCAGTAGTATCGGACTAGTCAACTCTATACAGTACTTC	CASSIGLVNSIQYF
TRBV7-9	12	NA	NA	TRBJ2-1	TGTGCCAGCAGCCTCCGGGACACCCGGCAGTTCTTC	CASSLRDTRQFF
TRBV5-6	15	TRBD1	NA	TRBJ2-7	TGTGCCAGCAGCTCGCCGGGACAGGGGGCGCGAGAGCAGTACTTC	CASSSPGQGAREQYF
TRBV6-5	14	TRBD1	NA	TRBJ1-2	TGTGCCAGCAGTCCATCGACAGGGGGCATAGGCTACACCTTC	CASSPSTGGIGYTF
TRBV2	12	TRBD1	NA	TRBJ1-1	TGTGCCAGATTAGACAGGGGGACTGAAGCTTTCTTT	CARLDRGTEAFF
TRBV3-1/TRBV3-2	13	NA	NA	TRBJ2-7	TGTGCCAGCAGCCAAGAGCCCCTAGGTTGGCAGTACTTC	CASSQEPLGWQYF
TRBV3-1/TRBV3-2	15	NA	NA	TRBJ2-5	TGTGCCAGCAGCGTTAGCGCCCTCTCGGGGAAGACCCAGTACTTC	CASSVSALSGKTQYF
TRBV2	15	TRBD2	few	TRBJ2-2	TGTGCCAGCAGTCCACTAGCGGTAAACACCGGGGAGCTGTTTTTT	CASSPLAVNTGELFF
TRBV11-1	14	NA	few	TRBJ2-7	TGTGCCAGCAGCTTTAGTCTTGAGGACTACGAGCAGTACTTC	CASSFSLEDYEQYF
TRBV7-6	15	TRBD1	NA	TRBJ2-2	TGTGCCAGCGCTGTGGGGACAGGGGGAACCGGGGAGCTGTTTTTT	CASAVGTGGTGELFF
TRBV4-1	16	NA	NA	TRBJ2-1	TGCGCCAGCAGCCCGCGGGCGGCAGGGGAATACAATGAGCAGTTCTTC	CASSPRAAGEYNEQFF
TRBV19	15	NA	NA	TRBJ2-7	TGTGCCAGTAGTATTACGACAGGTTGGTCCTACGAGCAGTACTTC	CASSITTGWSYEQYF